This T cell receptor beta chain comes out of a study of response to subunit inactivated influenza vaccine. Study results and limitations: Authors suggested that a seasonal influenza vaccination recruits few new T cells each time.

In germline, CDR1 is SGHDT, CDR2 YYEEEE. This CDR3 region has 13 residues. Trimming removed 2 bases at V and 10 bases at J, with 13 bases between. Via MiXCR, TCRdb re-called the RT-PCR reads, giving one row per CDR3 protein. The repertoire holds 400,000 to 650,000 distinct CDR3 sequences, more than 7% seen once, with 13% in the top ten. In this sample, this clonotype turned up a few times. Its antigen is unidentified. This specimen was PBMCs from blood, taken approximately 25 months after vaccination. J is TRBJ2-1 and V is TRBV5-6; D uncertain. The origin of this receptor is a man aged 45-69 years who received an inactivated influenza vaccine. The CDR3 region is CASSFGQPMEQFF. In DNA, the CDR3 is TGTGCCAGCAGCTTTGGCCAGCCGATGGAGCAGTTCTTC.